The 15 T cell receptor beta chains in this list originate from one sample, sequenced in a study of blood T cell repertoires in COVID-19. Libraries were prepared by immunoSEQ multiplex PCR; TCRdb keeps only in-frame clonotypes and omits some of them. The table records roughly 250,000 clones, 81% of them present only once. What was sequenced was peripheral blood. Receptors were obtained from a woman aged 55-70 years with active or convalescent COVID-19.

The chain couples TRBV2 to TRBJ2-1, with 10 bases matching TRBD2. The CDR3 runs 15 residues. Trimming at V came to 8 bases and at J to 5 bases, leaving 9 bases not matched to a gene. Per the germline V gene, CDR1 is SNHLY and CDR2 is FYNNEI. The CDR3 region is CASRALAGANNEQFF. The DNA of the CDR3 is TGTGCCAGCCGGGCTCTAGCGGGGGCTAACAATGAGCAGTTCTTC.

The chain joins TRBV18 to TRBJ1-1; 10 bases map to TRBD1. Germline V gives CDR1 KGHSH, CDR2 LQKENI. The CDR3 is 15 residues long. V shed 3 bases, J shed 4 bases, and the junction held 5 bases outside the gene matches. CDR3 loop: CASSPTGGAVTEAFF. CDR3 in DNA: TGTGCCAGCTCACCGACAGGGGGCGCGGTCACTGAAGCTTTCTTT.

The CDR3 protein is CASSLMRNSGNTIYF. CDR3 DNA sequence: TGTGCCAGCAGCTTGATGAGGAACTCTGGAAACACCATATATTTT. This chain connects TRBV11-2 to TRBJ1-3; D call uncertain. The V and J ends lost 3 bases and 0 bases respectively, with 9 bases between them. This CDR3 comprises 15 residues. Germline loops: CDR1 SGHAT, CDR2 FQNNGV.

The rearrangement uses TRBV7-9 and TRBJ1-2, with D tentatively TRBD1 (6 bases). The V end was cut by 6 bases, the J end by 4 bases, with 21 bases between. Germline values: CDR1 SEHNR, CDR2 FQNEAQ (reference sequence). The CDR3 runs 16 residues. Written as DNA, the CDR3 is TGTGCCAGCAGTCTAGGGGGGGACCGTGGGAGCTATGGCTACACCTTC. Protein: CASSLGGDRGSYGYTF.

The chain uses TRBV14 and TRBJ2-3; no definite D call. Germline V gene sequence: CDR1 SGHDN, CDR2 FVKESK. Trimming cost V 4 bases and J 3 bases, with 17 bases left between them. The CDR3 sequence is 16 residues long. The CDR3 protein is CASSRLGRRSTDTQYF. The CDR3 region has the DNA TGTGCCAGCAGCCGCCTGGGCCGGCGATCGACAGATACGCAGTATTTT.

V is TRBV6-5 and J is TRBJ2-7; 9 positions agree with TRBD1. Germline V gene data show CDR1 as MNHEY and CDR2 as SVGAGI. J gave up 3 bases and V 6 bases, and 6 bases lay outside the gene matches. There are 14 residues in the CDR3. The CDR3 is CASSAGTGFYEQYF. Written as DNA, the CDR3 is TGTGCCAGCAGCGCCGGGACAGGGTTCTACGAGCAGTACTTC.

V gene TRBV24-1 combines with J gene TRBJ2-3; possible D gene TRBD1, 5 bases. The CDR3 is made up of 16 amino acids. Trimming stripped 0 bases from V and 4 bases from J, with 13 bases between. Germline CDR1 is KGHDR and CDR2 is SFDVKD. The CDR3 here is CATSDLNDRTADTQYF. The CDR3 bases are TGTGCCACCAGTGATTTGAATGACAGAACGGCAGATACGCAGTATTTT.

This sequence joins TRBV12-3 or TRBV12-4 and TRBJ2-2, with unresolved D. Trimming stripped 7 bases from V and 5 bases from J, with 8 bases between. The CDR3 consists of 12 residues. CDR3 residues: CASTPLTGELFF. CDR3 DNA: TGTGCCAGCACCCCCCTAACCGGGGAGCTGTTTTTT.

This clone was recorded once. The chain couples TRBV19 to TRBJ2-1; 13 bases map to TRBD2. With 7 bases clipped from V and 8 bases from J, the junction kept 20 bases outside the gene matches. Germline V lookup: CDR1 LNHDA, CDR2 SQIVND (reference sequence). This CDR3 is 19 amino acids long. This chain's CDR3 is CASTHRGALAGGNWYEQFF. The CDR3 region has the DNA TGTGCCAGTACCCACCGAGGGGCACTAGCGGGGGGGAACTGGTATGAGCAGTTCTTC.

The CDR3 reads CASSQVPEESEAFF. CDR3 coding DNA: TGCGCCAGCAGCCAAGTCCCTGAGGAATCTGAAGCTTTCTTT. This chain joins TRBV4-1 and TRBJ1-1; D ambiguous. Trimming shortened V by 1 base and J by 6 bases, and 12 bases separated the two germline ends. The CDR3 covers 14 residues. Per the germline V gene, CDR1 is MGHRA and CDR2 is YSYEKL.

The chain carries TRBV2 and TRBJ1-2, with a weak D call TRBD1 (6 bases). The germline V and J ends were trimmed by 7 bases and 5 bases, with 17 bases remaining between them. The CDR3 is made up of 14 amino acids. The germline V gene encodes CDR1 SNHLY and CDR2 FYNNEI. CDR3 amino acids: CASMLEQGFYGYTF. CDR3 nucleotide sequence: TGTGCCAGCATGTTAGAACAGGGTTTTTATGGCTACACCTTC.

The rearrangement joins TRBV5-6 to TRBJ2-1; D not certain. The germline V gene has CDR1 SGHDT and CDR2 YYEEEE. CDR3 length: 13 residues. V was cut by 1 base and J by 3 bases, with 5 bases left in between. The CDR3 spells CASSLLIYNEQFF. The CDR3 nucleotides are TGTGCCAGCAGCTTGCTTATCTACAATGAGCAGTTCTTC.

The rearrangement joins TRBV28 to TRBJ1-2; 7 bases agree with TRBD1. CDR1 MDHEN and CDR2 SYDVKM come from the germline V gene. J was trimmed by 7 bases and V by 6 bases; bases with no gene match: 5. The CDR3 runs to 12 residues. For the CDR3, the DNA is TGTGCCAGCAGGGACACAGGGGTTGGCTACACCTTC. This sequence encodes CASRDTGVGYTF.

The chain has TRBV19 and TRBJ2-3, with 9 bases lining up with TRBD2. Germline V lookup: CDR1 LNHDA, CDR2 SQIVND (reference sequence). This CDR3 has 15 residues. With V trimmed by 1 base and J by 6 bases, 5 bases remained unmatched. DNA of the CDR3: TGTGCCAGTAGTATAGGGGCGGGGGGGCACGATACGCAGTATTTT. Amino acid sequence: CASSIGAGGHDTQYF.

As for this clone: The junction departs from the called germline gene at one end, perhaps through a read error. This CDR3 is CTSSLTGNQPQHF. CDR3 nucleotides: TGTACCAGCAGTTTAACGGGCAATCAGCCCCAGCATTTT. The chain has TRBV12-3 or TRBV12-4 and TRBJ1-5; D remains unclear. The CDR3 consists of 13 residues.